The 17 T cell receptor beta chains below were found in one sample sequenced in a study of tumor-infiltrating lymphocytes in primary liver carcinoma. A constant-region primer served to make TCR beta cDNA from about 530 ng total RNA. Libraries covering TCR beta were generated through three nested multiplex PCR rounds (using a slightly modified ARM-PCR). TRBV1-TRBV30 forward and Cbeta reverse primers drove the first two approximately 11-cycle rounds. MiXCR was run by TCRdb on the multiplex PCR reads, yielding one entry per CDR3 protein. Of roughly 100,000 distinct CDR3 sequences detected, 55% to 80% appear once; the ten largest clones hold roughly 12%. The source material, roughly 18-31 mg of unsorted bulk tissue, was used to co-extract RNA and DNA. Sequences were obtained from liver tumor tissue from sampling region 2. Subset described: tumor region T2, inferior pole. Receptors were obtained from a woman in her sixties with primary liver carcinoma and hepatitis B virus infection.

The V gene is TRBV4-1, the J gene TRBJ2-7; 12 bases line up with TRBD1. This CDR3 region has 16 residues. The J segment lost 9 bases and the V segment lost 4 bases, leaving 13 bases of the junction unmatched. Per the germline V gene, CDR1 is MGHRA and CDR2 is YSYEKL. The CDR3 coding sequence is TGCGCCAGCAGCCCTTCCCGGGACAGGGGGCCCACGGTGCAGTACTTC. Translated, it gives CASSPSRDRGPTVQYF.

Ten or more counts support this clonotype. A single base separates this from a much larger clone, so it may be a read error. V usage is TRBV6-5 and J usage is TRBJ2-7; TRBD1 is a possible D gene (5 bases). The CDR3 length is 13 residues. Germline CDR1 MNHEY, CDR2 SVGAGI. The CDR3 sequence: CVSSQDTGYEQYF. The CDR3 region has the DNA TGTGTCAGCAGTCAGGACACCGGCTACGAGCAGTACTTC.

On this clonotype: At one of its ends the junction is not consistent with the germline gene, which may arise from a read error. This chain connects TRBV6-5 to TRBJ2-2; D is tentatively TRBD1 or TRBD2 (5 bases each). The germline gives CDR1 MNHEY, CDR2 SVGAGI. This CDR3 is 13 amino acids long. CDR3 DNA sequence: TGCGCCAGTCGGGACCCGAACACCGGGGAGCTGTTTTTT. The encoded protein is CASRDPNTGELFF.

A note on this clonotype: No conserved phenylalanine or tryptophan ends this CDR3, so it is likely a read error. The J gene is TRBJ2-5, the V gene TRBV10-1; D is unclear. CDR3 length: 14 amino acids. V was pared by 3 bases and J by 5 bases, with 13 bases between. Germline values: CDR1 WNHNN, CDR2 SYGVQD (reference sequence). The CDR3 loop is CASSEMGRCETQYS. The CDR3 DNA is TGCGCCAGCAGTGAAATGGGCAGGTGCGAGACCCAGTACTCC.

This chain joins TRBV11-2 and TRBJ1-1, with D possibly matching TRBD1 (6 bases). Germline V gives CDR1 SGHAT, CDR2 FQNNGV. Trimming cost V 2 bases and J 4 bases, with 23 bases left between them. There are 18 residues in the CDR3. CDR3 bases: TGTGCCAGCAGCTTACGAGCCCGGGGGGCCTCGAGGAGCACTGAAGCTTTCTTT. Translated, it gives CASSLRARGASRSTEAFF.

This clonotype has a single count. This chain uses TRBV4-1 with TRBJ2-1; no clear D gene. From germline, CDR1 is MGHRA and CDR2 YSYEKL. The CDR3 is 15 residues long. Trimming took off 5 bases at V and 9 bases at J, with 20 bases between the two ends. CDR3 DNA: TGCGCCAGCAGCACCGAGGCGATTAGCTGGGGTGAGCAGTTCTTC. Protein product: CASSTEAISWGEQFF.

On this clonotype: Compared with germline, one end of the junction differs, possibly owing to a read error. The V gene is TRBV11-2, the J gene TRBJ2-7; D not resolved. CDR3 size: 13 residues. Germline values: CDR1 SGHAT, CDR2 FQNNGV. CDR3 protein: CASSVDFMPTQYF. CDR3 nucleotide sequence: TGTGCCAGCAGCGTAGATTTTATGCCCACCCAGTACTTC.

Of note for this clonotype: Relative to the germline gene, one junction end is altered; a read error may explain this. This chain links TRBV7-9 with TRBJ2-2; 8 nucleotides align to TRBD1. The V gene's germline CDR1 is SEHNR and CDR2 FQNEAQ (reference sequence). This CDR3 contains 14 residues. CDR3 residues: CASSAGGGTGEMLF. CDR3 bases: TGTGCCAGCAGCGCAGGGGGCGGCACCGGGGAGATGCTTTTT.

With respect to this clonotype: Just one base apart from a much larger clone, this may be a read error. The chain couples TRBV10-2 to TRBJ1-4, with no clear D. Trimming cost V 2 bases and J 6 bases, with 13 bases left between them. The CDR3 spans 15 residues. Germline V gene data show CDR1 as WSHSY and CDR2 as SAAADI. CDR3 loop: CASSEPGVMYEKLFF. The CDR3 bases are TGCGCCAGCAGTGAGCCCGGGGTCATGTATGAAAAACTGTTTTTT.

The sample holds one count of this clonotype. It is likely a read error, because the conserved phenylalanine at the end of the CDR3 is missing. The chain couples TRBV11-2 to TRBJ2-1; 7 nucleotides align to TRBD2. The CDR3 is made up of 15 amino acids. Looked up from germline, CDR1 is SGHAT and CDR2 is FQNNGV. As DNA, the CDR3 is TGTGTCAACAGCTCTCAAGTGGGAGCGGGGTATGAGCAGTTCCTC. Encoded protein: CVNSSQVGAGYEQFL.

Concerning this clonotype itself: This may be a read error, as it is one base from a much larger clone. The V and J genes are TRBV6-1 and TRBJ2-5; D may match TRBD1 or TRBD2 (6 bases each). Germline V gene lookup returns CDR1 MNHNS and CDR2 SASEGT. V gave up 4 bases and J gave up 7 bases, with 10 bases separating them. This CDR3 comprises 12 residues. As DNA, the CDR3 is TGTGCCAGCAGTGTAGGGGGGTGGACCCAGTACTTC. Translation: CASSVGGWTQYF.

In its sample, this clonotype was seen many times. The rearrangement joins TRBV10-3 to TRBJ2-6; D not resolved. The CDR3 is made up of 15 amino acids. The ends were cut back, 0 bases at V and 0 bases at J, with 3 bases in the middle. Germline CDR1 ENHRY, CDR2 SYGVKD. In DNA, the CDR3 is TGTGCCATCAGTGAGTCCTCCTCTGGGGCCAACGTCCTGACTTTC. Residues: CAISESSSGANVLTF.

This clonotype was observed a single time. An end of the junction does not agree with germline; a read error may underlie this. The V call is TRBV4-1, the J call TRBJ1-2; 9 positions agree with TRBD1. CDR1 is MGHRA, CDR2 YSYEKL, per germline. This CDR3 contains 16 residues. The CDR3 nucleotides read TGTGTCAGCAGTGGGAACAGGGGGCCGGCTAACTATGGCTACACCTTC. Encoded protein: CVSSGNRGPANYGYTF.

This clonotype was observed once. The CDR3 DNA reads TGTGCCAGCGGATTCGCACTAGGAGGCACAGATACGCAGTATTTT. Protein sequence: CASGFALGGTDTQYF. The chain links TRBV11-2 to TRBJ2-3; maybe TRBD2 (5 bases). The V gene's germline CDR1 is SGHAT and CDR2 FQNNGV. Trimming pared 8 bases from V and 1 base from J, leaving 16 bases between. This CDR3 contains 15 residues.

For this clonotype: A read error is likely, as this CDR3 ends without the conserved phenylalanine or tryptophan. Because the CDR3's place on the DNA is in doubt, the DNA is left out and the CDR3 is given as listed by TCRdb. V and J are TRBV6-6 and TRBJ1-1; no check of the table's D call, TRBD1, against the DNA was made. The CDR3 has 14 amino acids, counting both end residues. CDR1 and CDR2 from the germline V gene are MNHNY and SVGAGI (reference sequence). Here the CDR3 reads CASSKQGGGTETFL.

This clonotype showed up just once. A much larger clone differs from this one at a single base, so this may be a read error. V and J are TRBV28 and TRBJ1-2; TRBD1 is a possible D gene (6 bases). In germline, CDR1 is MDHEN, CDR2 SYDVKM. CDR3 length equals 14 residues. CDR3 residues: CASSSGATNYGCTF. The CDR3 coding sequence is TGTGCCAGCAGTTCAGGGGCTACTAACTATGGCTGCACCTTC.

Turning to this clonotype: The junction and the germline gene differ at one end; a read error may be behind it. The rearrangement joins TRBV11-2 to TRBJ2-7; D unclear. Germline loops: CDR1 SGHAT, CDR2 FQNNGV. This CDR3 has 15 residues. CDR3 protein: CASSLDATGTYEQYF. CDR3 sequence (DNA): TGTGCCAGTAGCTTAGACGCTACTGGGACCTACGAGCAGTACTTC.